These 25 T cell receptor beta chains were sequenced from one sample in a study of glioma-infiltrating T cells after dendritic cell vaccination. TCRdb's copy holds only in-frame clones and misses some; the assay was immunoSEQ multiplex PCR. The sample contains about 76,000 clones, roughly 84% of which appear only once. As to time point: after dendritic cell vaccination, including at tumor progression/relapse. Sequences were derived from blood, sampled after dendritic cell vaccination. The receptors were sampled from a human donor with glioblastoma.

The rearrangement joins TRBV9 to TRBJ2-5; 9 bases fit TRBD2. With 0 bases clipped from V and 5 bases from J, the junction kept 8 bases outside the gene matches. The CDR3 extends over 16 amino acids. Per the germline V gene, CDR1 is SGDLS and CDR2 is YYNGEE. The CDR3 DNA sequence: TGTGCCAGCAGCGTAGCTGGTAGCGGGAGTGTGGAGACCCAGTACTTC. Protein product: CASSVAGSGSVETQYF.

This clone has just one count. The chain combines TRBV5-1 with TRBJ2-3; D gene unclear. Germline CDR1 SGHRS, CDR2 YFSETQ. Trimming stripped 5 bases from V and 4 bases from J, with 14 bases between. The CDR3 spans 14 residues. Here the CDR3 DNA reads TGCGCCAGCAGACCGGGTATGTCTTCAGATACGCAGTATTTT. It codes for CASRPGMSSDTQYF.

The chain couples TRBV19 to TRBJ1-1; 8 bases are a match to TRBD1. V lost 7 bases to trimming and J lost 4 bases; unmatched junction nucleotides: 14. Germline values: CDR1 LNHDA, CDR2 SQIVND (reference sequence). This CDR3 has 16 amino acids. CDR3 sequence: CASTNLQGAGSTEAFF. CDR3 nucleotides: TGTGCCAGTACCAACCTCCAGGGGGCTGGGAGCACTGAAGCTTTCTTT.

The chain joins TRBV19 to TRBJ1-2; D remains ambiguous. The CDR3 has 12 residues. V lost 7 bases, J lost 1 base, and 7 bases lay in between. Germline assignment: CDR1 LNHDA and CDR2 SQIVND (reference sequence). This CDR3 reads CASKENNYGYTF. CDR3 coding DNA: TGTGCCAGTAAGGAGAATAACTATGGCTACACCTTC.

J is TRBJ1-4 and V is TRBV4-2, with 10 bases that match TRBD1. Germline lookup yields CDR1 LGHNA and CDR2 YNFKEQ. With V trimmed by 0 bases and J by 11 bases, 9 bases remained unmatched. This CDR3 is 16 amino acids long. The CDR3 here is CASSQEDVGQGRKLFF. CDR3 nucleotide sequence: TGTGCCAGCAGCCAAGAGGACGTGGGACAGGGGAGGAAACTGTTTTTT.

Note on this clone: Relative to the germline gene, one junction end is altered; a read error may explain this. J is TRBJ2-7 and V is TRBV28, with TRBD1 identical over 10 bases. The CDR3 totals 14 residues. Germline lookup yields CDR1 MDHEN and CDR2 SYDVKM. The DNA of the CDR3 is TGTGCCAGCAGTCTATGGGACAGGGGCTACGAGCAGTACTTC. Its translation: CASSLWDRGYEQYF.

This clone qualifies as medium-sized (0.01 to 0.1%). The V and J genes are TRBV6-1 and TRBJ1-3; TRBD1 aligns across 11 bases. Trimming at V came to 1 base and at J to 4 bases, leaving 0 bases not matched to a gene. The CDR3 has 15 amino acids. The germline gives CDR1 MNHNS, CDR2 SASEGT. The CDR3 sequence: CASSEGTGGGNTIYF. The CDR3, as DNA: TGTGCCAGCAGTGAAGGGACAGGGGGCGGAAACACCATATATTTT.

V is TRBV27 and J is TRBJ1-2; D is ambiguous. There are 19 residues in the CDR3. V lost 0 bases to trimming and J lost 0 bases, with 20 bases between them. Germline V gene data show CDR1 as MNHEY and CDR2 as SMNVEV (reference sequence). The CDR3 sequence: CASSLSVPRPTLPNYGYTF. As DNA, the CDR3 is TGTGCCAGCAGTTTATCGGTACCCAGGCCGACCCTCCCTAACTATGGCTACACCTTC.

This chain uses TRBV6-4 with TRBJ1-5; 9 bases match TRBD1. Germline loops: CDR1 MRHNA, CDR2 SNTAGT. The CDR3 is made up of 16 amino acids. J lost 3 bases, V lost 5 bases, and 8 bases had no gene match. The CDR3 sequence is CASSKDWTGVNQPQHF. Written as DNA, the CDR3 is TGTGCCAGCAGTAAGGACTGGACAGGGGTCAATCAGCCCCAGCATTTT.

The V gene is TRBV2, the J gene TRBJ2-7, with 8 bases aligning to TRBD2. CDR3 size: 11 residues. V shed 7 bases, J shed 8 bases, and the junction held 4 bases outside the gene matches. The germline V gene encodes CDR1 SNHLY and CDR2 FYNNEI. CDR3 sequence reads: CASIRTSKQYF. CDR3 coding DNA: TGTGCCAGCATAAGGACTAGCAAGCAGTACTTC.

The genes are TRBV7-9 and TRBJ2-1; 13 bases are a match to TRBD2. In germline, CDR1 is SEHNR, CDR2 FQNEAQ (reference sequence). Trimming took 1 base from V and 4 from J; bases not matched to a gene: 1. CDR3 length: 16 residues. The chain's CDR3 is CASSLETSGRYNEQFF. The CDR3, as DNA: TGTGCCAGCAGCTTAGAGACTAGCGGGAGGTACAATGAGCAGTTCTTC.

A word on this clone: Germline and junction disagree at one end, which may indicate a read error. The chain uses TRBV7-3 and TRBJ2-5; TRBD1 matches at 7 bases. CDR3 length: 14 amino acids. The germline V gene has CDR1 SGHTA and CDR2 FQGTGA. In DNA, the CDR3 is TGTGCCGGCAGCCGAACAGGGGTTCGGGAGACCCAGTACTTC. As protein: CAGSRTGVRETQYF.

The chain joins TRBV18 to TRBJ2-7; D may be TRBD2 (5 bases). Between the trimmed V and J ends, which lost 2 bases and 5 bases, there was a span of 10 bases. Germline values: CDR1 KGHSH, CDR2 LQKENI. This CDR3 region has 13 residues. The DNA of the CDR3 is TGTGCCAGCTCACCAATGAAGGGAGACGAGCAGTACTTC. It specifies CASSPMKGDEQYF. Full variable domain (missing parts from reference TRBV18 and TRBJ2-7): NAGVMQNPRHLVRRRGQEARLRCSPMKGHSHVYWYRQLPEEGLKFMVYLQKENIIDESGMPKERFSAEFPKEGPSILRIQQVVRGDSAAYFCASSPMKGDEQYFGPGTRLTVT.

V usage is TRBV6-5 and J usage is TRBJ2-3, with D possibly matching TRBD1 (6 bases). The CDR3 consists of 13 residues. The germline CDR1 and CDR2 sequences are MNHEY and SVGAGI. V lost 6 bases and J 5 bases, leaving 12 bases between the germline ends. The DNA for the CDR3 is TGTGCCAGCAGCACCCGAGGGGGAGATACGCAGTATTTT. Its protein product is CASSTRGGDTQYF.

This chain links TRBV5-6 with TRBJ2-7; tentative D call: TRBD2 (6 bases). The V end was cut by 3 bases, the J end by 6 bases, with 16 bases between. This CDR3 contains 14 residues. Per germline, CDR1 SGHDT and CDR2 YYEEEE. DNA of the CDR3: TGTGCCAGCAGCTGGGAGGCAGTCGGGGCCGAGCAGTACTTC. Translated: CASSWEAVGAEQYF. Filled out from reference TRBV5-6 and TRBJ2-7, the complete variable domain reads DAGVTQSPTHLIKTRGQQVTLRCSPKSGHDTVSWYQQALGQGPQFIFQYYEEEERQRGNFPDRFSGHQFPNYSSELNVNALLLGDSALYLCASSWEAVGAEQYFGPGTRLTVT.

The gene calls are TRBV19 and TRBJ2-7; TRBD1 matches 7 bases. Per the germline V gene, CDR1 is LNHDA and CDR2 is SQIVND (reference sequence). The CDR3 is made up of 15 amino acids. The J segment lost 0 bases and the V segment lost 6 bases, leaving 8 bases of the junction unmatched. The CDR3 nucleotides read TGTGCCAGTAGGGCCCAGGGGGTTCCCTCCTACGAGCAGTACTTC. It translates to CASRAQGVPSYEQYF. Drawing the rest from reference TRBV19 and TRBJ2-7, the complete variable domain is DGGITQSPKYLFRKEGQNVTLSCEQNLNHDAMYWYRQDPGQGLRLIYYSQIVNDFQKGDIAEGYSVSREKKESFPLTVTSAQKNPTAFYLCASRAQGVPSYEQYFGPGTRLTVT.

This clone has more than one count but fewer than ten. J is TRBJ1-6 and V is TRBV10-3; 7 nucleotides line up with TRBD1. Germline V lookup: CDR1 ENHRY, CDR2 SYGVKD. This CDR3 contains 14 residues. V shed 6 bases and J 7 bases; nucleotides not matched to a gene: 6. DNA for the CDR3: TGTGCCATCAGATCGGACAGGCTAAATTCACCCCTCCACTTT. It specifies CAIRSDRLNSPLHF.

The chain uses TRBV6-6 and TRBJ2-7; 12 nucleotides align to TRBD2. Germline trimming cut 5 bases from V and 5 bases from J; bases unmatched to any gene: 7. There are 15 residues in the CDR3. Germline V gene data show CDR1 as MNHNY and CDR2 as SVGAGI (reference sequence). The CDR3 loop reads CASSPLAGGEDEQYF. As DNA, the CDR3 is TGTGCCAGCAGTCCGCTAGCGGGAGGGGAGGACGAGCAGTACTTC.

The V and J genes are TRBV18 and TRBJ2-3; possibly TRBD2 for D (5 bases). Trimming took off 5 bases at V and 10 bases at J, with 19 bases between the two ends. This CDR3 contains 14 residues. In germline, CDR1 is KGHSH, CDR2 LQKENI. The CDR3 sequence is CASSEVGGSQAQYF. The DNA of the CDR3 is TGTGCCAGCTCAGAAGTAGGTGGGAGTCAAGCGCAGTATTTT.

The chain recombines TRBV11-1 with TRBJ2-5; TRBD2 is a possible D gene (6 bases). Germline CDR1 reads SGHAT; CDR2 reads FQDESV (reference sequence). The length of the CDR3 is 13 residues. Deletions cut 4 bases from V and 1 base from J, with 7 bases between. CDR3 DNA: TGTGCCAGCAGCTCGCGGGGCCAAGAGACCCAGTACTTC. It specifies CASSSRGQETQYF.

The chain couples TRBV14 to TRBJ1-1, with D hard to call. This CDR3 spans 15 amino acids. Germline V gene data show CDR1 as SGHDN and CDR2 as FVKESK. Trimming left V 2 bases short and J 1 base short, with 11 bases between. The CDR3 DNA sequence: TGTGCCAGCAGCCAATATGGCACCACGAACACTGAAGCTTTCTTT. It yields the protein CASSQYGTTNTEAFF.

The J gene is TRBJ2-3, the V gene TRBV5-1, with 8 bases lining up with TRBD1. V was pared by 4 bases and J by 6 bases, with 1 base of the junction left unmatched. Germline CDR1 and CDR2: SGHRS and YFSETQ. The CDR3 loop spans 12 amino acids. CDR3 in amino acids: CASSRQGDTQYF. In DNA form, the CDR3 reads TGCGCCAGCAGCCGACAGGGGGATACGCAGTATTTT. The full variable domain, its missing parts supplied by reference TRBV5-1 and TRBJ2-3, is KAGVTQTPRYLIKTRGQQVTLSCSPISGHRSVSWYQQTPGQGLQFLFEYFSETQRNKGNFPGRFSGRQFSNSRSEMNVSTLELGDSALYLCASSRQGDTQYFGPGTRLTVL.

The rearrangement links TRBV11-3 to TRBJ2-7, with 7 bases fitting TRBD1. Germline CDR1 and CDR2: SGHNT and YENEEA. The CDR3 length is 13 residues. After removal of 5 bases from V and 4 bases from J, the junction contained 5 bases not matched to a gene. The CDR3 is CASSRSGGYEQYF. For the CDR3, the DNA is TGTGCCAGCAGCCGGTCAGGGGGATACGAGCAGTACTTC.

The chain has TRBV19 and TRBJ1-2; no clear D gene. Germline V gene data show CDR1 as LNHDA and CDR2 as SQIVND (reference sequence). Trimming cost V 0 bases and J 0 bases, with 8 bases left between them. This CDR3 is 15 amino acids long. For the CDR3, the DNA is TGTGCCAGTAGTATAGATTTTGGAGCTAACTATGGCTACACCTTC. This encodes CASSIDFGANYGYTF.

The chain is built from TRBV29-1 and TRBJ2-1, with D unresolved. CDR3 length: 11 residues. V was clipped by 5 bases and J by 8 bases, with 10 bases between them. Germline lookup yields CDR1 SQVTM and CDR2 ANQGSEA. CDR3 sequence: CSVLPVDEQFF. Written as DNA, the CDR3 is TGCAGCGTTCTCCCGGTTGATGAGCAGTTCTTC.